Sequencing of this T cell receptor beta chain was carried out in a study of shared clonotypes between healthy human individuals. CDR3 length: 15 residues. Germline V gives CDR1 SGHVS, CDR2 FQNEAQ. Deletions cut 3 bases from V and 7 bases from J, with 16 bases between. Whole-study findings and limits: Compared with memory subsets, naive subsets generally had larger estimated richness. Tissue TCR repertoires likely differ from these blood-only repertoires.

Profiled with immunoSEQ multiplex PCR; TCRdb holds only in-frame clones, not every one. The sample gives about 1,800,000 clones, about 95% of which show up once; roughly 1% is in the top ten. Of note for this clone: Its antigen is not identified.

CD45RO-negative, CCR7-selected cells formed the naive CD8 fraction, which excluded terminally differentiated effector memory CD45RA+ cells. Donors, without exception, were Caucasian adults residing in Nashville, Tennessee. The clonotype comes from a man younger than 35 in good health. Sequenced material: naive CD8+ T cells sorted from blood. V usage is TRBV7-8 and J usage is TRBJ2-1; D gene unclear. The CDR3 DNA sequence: TGTGCCAGCAGCTTGGTTCCCGGTCTGTGGAATGAGCAGTTCTTC. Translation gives CASSLVPGLWNEQFF. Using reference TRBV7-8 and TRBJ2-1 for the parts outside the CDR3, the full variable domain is GAGVSQSPRYKVAKRGQDVALRCDPISGHVSLFWYQQALGQGPEFLTYFQNEAQLDKSGLPSDRFFAERPEGSVSTLKIQRTQQEDSAVYLCASSLVPGLWNEQFFGPGTRLTVL.